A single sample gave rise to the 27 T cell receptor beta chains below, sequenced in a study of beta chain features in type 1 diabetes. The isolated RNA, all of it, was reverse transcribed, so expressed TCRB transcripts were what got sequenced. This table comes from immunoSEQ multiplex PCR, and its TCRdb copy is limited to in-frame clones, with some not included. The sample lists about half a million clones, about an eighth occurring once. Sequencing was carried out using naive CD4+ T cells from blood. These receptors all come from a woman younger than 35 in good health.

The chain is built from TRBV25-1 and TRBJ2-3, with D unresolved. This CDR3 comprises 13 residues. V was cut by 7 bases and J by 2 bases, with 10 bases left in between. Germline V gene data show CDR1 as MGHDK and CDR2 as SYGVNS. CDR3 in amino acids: CASMSKVTDTQYF. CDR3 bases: TGTGCCAGCATGTCCAAGGTCACAGATACGCAGTATTTT.

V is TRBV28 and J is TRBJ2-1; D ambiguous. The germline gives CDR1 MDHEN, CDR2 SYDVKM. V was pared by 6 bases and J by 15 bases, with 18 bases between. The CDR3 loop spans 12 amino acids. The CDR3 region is CASSPVHVFPFF. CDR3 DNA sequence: TGTGCCAGCAGCCCGGTCCACGTCTTCCCGTTCTTC.

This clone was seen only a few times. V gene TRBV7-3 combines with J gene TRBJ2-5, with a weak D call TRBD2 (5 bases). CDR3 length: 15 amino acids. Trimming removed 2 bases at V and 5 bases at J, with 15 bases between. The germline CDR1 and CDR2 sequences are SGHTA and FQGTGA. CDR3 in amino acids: CASSLRREMAETQYF. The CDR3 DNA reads TGTGCCAGCAGCTTACGCCGGGAAATGGCGGAGACCCAGTACTTC.

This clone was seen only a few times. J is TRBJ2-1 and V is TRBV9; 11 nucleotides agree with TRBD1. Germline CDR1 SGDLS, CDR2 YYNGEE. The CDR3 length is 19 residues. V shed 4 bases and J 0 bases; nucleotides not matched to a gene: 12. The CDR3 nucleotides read TGTGCCAGCAGCTACGGATGGGACAGGGGGTCGAACTCCTACAATGAGCAGTTCTTC. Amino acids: CASSYGWDRGSNSYNEQFF.

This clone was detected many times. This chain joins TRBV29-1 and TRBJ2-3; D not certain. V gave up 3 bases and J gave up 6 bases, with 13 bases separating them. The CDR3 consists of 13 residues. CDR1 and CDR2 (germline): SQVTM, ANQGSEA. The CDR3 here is CSVESASVDTQYF. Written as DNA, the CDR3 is TGCAGCGTTGAGTCTGCGTCTGTTGATACGCAGTATTTT.

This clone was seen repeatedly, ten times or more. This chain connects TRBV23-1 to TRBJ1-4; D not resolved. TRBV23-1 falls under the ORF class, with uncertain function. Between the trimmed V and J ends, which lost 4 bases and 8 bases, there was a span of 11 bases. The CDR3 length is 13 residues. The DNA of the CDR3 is TGCGCCAGCAGTCGGTACCGCCAAGAAAAACTGTTTTTT. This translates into CASSRYRQEKLFF.

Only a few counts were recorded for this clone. Here the CDR3 DNA reads TGTGCCAGCAGCTCGACCATAAGGGCTTACAATGAGCAGTTCTTC. Protein sequence: CASSSTIRAYNEQFF. This sequence joins TRBV7-9 and TRBJ2-1; no clear D gene. The CDR3 runs to 15 residues. The germline gives CDR1 SEHNR, CDR2 FQNEAQ (reference sequence). V was trimmed by 4 bases and J by 4 bases, leaving 14 bases between them. The full variable domain, in which reference TRBV7-9 and TRBJ2-1 provide the parts outside the CDR3, is DTGVSQNPRHKITKRGQNVTFRCDPISEHNRLYWYRQTLGQGPEFLTYFQNEAQLEKSRLLSDRFSAERPKGSFSTLEIQRTEQGDSAMYLCASSSTIRAYNEQFFGPGTRLTVL.

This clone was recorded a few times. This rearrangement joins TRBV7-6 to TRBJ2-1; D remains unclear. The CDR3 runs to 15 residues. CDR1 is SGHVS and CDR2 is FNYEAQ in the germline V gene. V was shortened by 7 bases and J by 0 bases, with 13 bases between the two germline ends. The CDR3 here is CASNPLDLSYNEQFF. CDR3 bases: TGTGCCAGCAACCCGCTTGATCTCTCCTACAATGAGCAGTTCTTC. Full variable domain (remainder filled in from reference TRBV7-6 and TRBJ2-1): GAGVSQSPRYKVTKRGQDVALRCDPISGHVSLYWYRQALGQGPEFLTYFNYEAQQDKSGLPNDRFSAERPEGSISTLTIQRTEQRDSAMYRCASNPLDLSYNEQFFGPGTRLTVL.

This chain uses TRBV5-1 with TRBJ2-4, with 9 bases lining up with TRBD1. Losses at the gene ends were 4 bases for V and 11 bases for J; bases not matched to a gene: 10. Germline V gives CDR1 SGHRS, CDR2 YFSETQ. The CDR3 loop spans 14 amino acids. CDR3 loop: CASSPRQGEILQYF. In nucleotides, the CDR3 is TGCGCCAGCAGCCCAAGACAGGGGGAAATCCTTCAGTACTTC.

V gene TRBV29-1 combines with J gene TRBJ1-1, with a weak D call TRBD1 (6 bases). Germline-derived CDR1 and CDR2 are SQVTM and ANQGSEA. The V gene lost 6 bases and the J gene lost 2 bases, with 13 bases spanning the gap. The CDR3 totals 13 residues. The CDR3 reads CSVARGGNTEAFF. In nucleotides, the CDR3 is TGCAGCGTGGCTAGGGGGGGTAACACTGAAGCTTTCTTT.

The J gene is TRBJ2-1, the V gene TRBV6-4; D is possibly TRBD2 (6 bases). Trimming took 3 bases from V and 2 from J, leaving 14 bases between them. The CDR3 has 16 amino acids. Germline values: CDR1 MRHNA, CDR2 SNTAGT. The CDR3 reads CASSEEGAVPYNEQFF. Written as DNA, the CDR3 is TGTGCCAGCAGTGAGGAGGGCGCTGTGCCCTACAATGAGCAGTTCTTC.

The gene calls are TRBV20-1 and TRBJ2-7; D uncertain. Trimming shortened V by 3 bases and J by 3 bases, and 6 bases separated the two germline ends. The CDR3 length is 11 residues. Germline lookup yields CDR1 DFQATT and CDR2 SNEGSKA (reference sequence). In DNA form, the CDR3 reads TGCAGTGCTAGTAAAAACTACGAGCAGTACGTC. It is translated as CSASKNYEQYV.

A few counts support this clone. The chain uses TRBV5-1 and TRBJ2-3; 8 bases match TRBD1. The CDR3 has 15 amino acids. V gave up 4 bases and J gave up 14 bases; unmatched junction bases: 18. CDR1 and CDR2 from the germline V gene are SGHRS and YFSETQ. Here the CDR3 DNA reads TGCGCCAGCAGCCCCGGACAGGGTATACTCCTTTTAGGGTATTTT. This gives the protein CASSPGQGILLLGYF. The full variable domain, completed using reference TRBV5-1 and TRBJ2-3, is KAGVTQTPRYLIKTRGQQVTLSCSPISGHRSVSWYQQTPGQGLQFLFEYFSETQRNKGNFPGRFSGRQFSNSRSEMNVSTLELGDSALYLCASSPGQGILLLGYFGPGTRLTVL.

CDR3 in DNA: TGTGCCAGCAGCCCCGGGCCCCGATTGTACGAGCAGTACTTC. Its translation: CASSPGPRLYEQYF. V is TRBV7-8 and J is TRBJ2-7; D is unresolved. The germline V gene encodes CDR1 SGHVS and CDR2 FQNEAQ. V was trimmed by 5 bases and J by 4 bases, leaving 15 bases between them. The CDR3 consists of 14 residues.

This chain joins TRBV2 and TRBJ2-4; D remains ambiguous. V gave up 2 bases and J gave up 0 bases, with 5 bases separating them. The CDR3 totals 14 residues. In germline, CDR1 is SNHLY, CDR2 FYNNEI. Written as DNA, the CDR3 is TGTGCCAGCAGTGAACTGGTAGCCAAAAACATTCAGTACTTC. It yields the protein CASSELVAKNIQYF.

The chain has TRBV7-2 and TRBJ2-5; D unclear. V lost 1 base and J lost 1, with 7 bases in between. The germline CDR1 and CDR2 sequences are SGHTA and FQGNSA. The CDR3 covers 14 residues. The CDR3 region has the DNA TGTGCCAGCAGCTTAGTTCGGAGCCAAGAGACCCAGTACTTC. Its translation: CASSLVRSQETQYF.

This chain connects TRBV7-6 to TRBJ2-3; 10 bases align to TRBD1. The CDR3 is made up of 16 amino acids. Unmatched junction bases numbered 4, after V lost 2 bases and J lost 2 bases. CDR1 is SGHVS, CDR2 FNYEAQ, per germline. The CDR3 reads CASSLRQGASTDTQYF. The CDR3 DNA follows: TGTGCCAGCAGCTTAAGACAGGGGGCCTCCACAGATACGCAGTATTTT.

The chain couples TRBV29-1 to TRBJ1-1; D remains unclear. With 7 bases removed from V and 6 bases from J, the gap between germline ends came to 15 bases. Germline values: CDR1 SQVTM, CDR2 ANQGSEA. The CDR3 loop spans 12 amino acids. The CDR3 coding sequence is TGCAGCGGTGAGGCCGGAGGGCCTGAAGCTTTCTTT. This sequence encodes CSGEAGGPEAFF.

CDR3 region: CASSVGAGAGTVEQFF. The CDR3 DNA reads as TGTGCCAGCAGCGTAGGGGCCGGGGCCGGGACGGTTGAGCAGTTCTTC. The chain recombines TRBV9 with TRBJ2-1, with D possibly called TRBD1 or TRBD2 (5 bases each). The V end was cut by 0 bases, the J end by 9 bases, with 19 bases between. Per the germline V gene, CDR1 is SGDLS and CDR2 is YYNGEE. CDR3 length: 16 amino acids.

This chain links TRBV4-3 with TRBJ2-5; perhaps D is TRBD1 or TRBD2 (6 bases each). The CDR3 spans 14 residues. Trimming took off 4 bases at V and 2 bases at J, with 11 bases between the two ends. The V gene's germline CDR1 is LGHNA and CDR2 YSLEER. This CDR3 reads CASSLGGRQETQYF. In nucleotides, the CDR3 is TGCGCCAGCAGCCTCGGGGGCAGGCAAGAGACCCAGTACTTC.

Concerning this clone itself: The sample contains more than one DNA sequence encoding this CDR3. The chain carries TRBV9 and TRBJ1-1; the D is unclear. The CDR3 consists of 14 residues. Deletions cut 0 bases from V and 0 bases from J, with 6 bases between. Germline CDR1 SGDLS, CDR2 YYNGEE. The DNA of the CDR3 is TGTGCCAGCAGCGTAGCTTCAATGAACACTGAAGCTTTCTTT. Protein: CASSVASMNTEAFF.

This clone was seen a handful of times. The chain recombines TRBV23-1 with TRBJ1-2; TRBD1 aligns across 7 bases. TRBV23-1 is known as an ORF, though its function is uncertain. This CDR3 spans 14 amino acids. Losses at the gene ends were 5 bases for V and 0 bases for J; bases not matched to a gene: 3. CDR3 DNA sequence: TGCGCCAGCAGTAAGGACAGGTCTAACTATGGCTACACCTTC. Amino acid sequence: CASSKDRSNYGYTF.

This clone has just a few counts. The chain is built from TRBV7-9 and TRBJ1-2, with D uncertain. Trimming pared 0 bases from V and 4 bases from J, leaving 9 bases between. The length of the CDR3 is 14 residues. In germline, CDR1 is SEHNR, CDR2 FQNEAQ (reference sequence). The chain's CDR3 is CASSLAPSPYGYTF. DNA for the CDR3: TGTGCCAGCAGCTTAGCTCCGTCCCCCTATGGCTACACCTTC.

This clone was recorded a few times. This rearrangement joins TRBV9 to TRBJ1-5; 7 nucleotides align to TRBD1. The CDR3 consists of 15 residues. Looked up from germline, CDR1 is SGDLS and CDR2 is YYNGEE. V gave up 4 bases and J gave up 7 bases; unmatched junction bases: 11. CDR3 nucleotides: TGTGCCAGCAGCCGGTCCGACAGGGCTGGGCAGCCCCAGCATTTT. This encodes CASSRSDRAGQPQHF. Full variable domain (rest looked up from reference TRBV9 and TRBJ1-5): DSGVTQTPKHLITATGQRVTLRCSPRSGDLSVYWYQQSLDQGLQFLIQYYNGEERAKGNILERFSAQQFPDLHSELNLSSLELGDSALYFCASSRSDRAGQPQHFGDGTRLSIL.

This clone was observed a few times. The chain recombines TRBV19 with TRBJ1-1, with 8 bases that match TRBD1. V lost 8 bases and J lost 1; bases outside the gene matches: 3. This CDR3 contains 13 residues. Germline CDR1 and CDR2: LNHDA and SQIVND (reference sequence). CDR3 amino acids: CASVDRANTEAFF. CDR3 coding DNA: TGTGCCAGTGTGGACAGGGCGAACACTGAAGCTTTCTTT.

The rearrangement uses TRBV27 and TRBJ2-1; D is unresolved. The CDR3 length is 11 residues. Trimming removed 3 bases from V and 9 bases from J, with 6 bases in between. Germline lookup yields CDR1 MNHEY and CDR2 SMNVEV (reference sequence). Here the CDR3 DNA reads TGTGCCAGCAGTTTTGTGGGTGAGCAGTTCTTC. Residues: CASSFVGEQFF.

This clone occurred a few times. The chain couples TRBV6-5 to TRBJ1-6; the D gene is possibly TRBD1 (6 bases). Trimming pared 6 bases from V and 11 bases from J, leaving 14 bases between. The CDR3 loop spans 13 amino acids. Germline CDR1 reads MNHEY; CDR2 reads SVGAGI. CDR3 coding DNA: TGTGCCAGCAGCAAAGACAGGTCCGCACCCCTCCACTTT. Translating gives CASSKDRSAPLHF.